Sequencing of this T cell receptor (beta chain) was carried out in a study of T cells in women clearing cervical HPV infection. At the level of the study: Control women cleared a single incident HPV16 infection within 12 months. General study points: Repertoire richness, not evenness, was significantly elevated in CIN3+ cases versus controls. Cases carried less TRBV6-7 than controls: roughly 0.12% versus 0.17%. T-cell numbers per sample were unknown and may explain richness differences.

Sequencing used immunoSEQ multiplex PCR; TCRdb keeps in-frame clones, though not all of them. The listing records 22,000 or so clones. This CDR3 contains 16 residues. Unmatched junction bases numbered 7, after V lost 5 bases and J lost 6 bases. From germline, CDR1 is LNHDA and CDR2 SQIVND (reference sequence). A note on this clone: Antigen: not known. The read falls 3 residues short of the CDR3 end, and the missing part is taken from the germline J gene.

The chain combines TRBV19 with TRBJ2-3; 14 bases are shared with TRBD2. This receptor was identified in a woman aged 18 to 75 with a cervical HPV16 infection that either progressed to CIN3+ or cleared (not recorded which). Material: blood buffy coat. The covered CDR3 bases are TGTGCCAGTAGTTTCGGGACTAGCGGGAGTGCGGATACG. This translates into CASSFGTSGSADT. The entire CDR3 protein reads CASSFGTSGSADTQYF.